This entry lists 8 T cell receptor beta chains sequenced from one sample in a study of PD-1 blockade in classical Hodgkin lymphoma. Each and every patient relapsed after autologous stem cell transplantation, and patients got differing brentuximab vedotin exposure. Researchers report purifying CD4+ T cells from thawed PBMCs by magnetic negative selection. Generated by immunoSEQ multiplex PCR, the TCRdb table keeps only in-frame clones and is missing some. The sample contains about 35,000 clones, about 93% of which appear only once. The sample here was CD4+ T cells from blood, taken at baseline. The receptor set was obtained from a human donor with classical Hodgkin lymphoma.

The chain has TRBV30 and TRBJ1-5; D is unclear. Trimming pared 4 bases from V and 0 bases from J, leaving 10 bases between. The CDR3 is 14 amino acids. The germline CDR1 and CDR2 sequences are GTSNPN and SVGIG (reference sequence). CDR3 protein: CAWNKENSNQPQHF. The CDR3 region has the DNA TGTGCCTGGAATAAGGAAAATAGCAATCAGCCCCAGCATTTT.

This clone was observed a handful of times. This chain links TRBV7-3 with TRBJ1-3; 7 nucleotides match TRBD1. CDR1 is SGHTA and CDR2 is FQGTGA in the germline V gene. J was trimmed by 2 bases and V by 4 bases; bases with no gene match: 2. The CDR3 is 14 residues long. This chain's CDR3 is CASSSGTAGNTIYF. The CDR3 nucleotides are TGTGCCAGCAGCTCCGGGACAGCTGGAAACACCATATATTTT. The variable domain in full, completed from reference TRBV7-3 and TRBJ1-3, reads GAGVSQTPSNKVTEKGKYVELRCDPISGHTALYWYRQSLGQGPEFLIYFQGTGAADDSGLPNDRFFAVRPEGSVSTLKIQRTERGDSAVYLCASSSGTAGNTIYFGEGSWLTVV.

The rearrangement uses TRBV10-3 and TRBJ2-1; D perhaps matches TRBD2 (5 bases). Deletions cut 4 bases from V and 3 bases from J, with 13 bases between. The CDR3 spans 15 residues. Germline assignment: CDR1 ENHRY and CDR2 SYGVKD. The CDR3 DNA reads TGTGCCATCAGTGGGGGTGAGGGCCTCTACAATGAGCAGTTCTTC. Amino acids: CAISGGEGLYNEQFF.

The V call is TRBV28, the J call TRBJ1-2; 10 positions agree with TRBD1. The CDR3 has 15 amino acids. Trimming cost V 6 bases and J 3 bases; bases outside gene matches: 7. CDR1 is MDHEN and CDR2 is SYDVKM in the germline V gene. CDR3 DNA sequence: TGTGCCAGCAGCCTCCGGGACAGGGGTTACTATGGCTACACCTTC. Encoded protein: CASSLRDRGYYGYTF.

The CDR3 reads CSAQVFRPTDYGYTF. The CDR3 region has the DNA TGCAGCGCCCAAGTTTTTCGGCCGACCGACTATGGCTACACCTTC. The genes are TRBV29-1 and TRBJ1-2; D unresolved. The CDR3 totals 15 residues. With 7 bases removed from V and 3 bases from J, the gap between germline ends came to 21 bases. Germline V gene lookup returns CDR1 SQVTM and CDR2 ANQGSEA. Filled out from reference TRBV29-1 and TRBJ1-2, the complete variable domain reads SAVISQKPSRDICQRGTSLTIQCQVDSQVTMMFWYRQQPGQSLTLIATANQGSEATYESGFVIDKFPISRPNLTFSTLTVSNMSPEDSSIYLCSAQVFRPTDYGYTFGSGTRLTVV.

The chain links TRBV6-6 to TRBJ2-2; D gene uncertain. The CDR3 extends over 13 amino acids. Germline V gene data show CDR1 as MNHNY and CDR2 as SVGAGI (reference sequence). Trimming removed 5 bases from V and 6 bases from J, with 10 bases in between. In nucleotides, the CDR3 is TGTGCCAGCAGTCACGTAGCCGCCGGGGAGCTGTTTTTT. Its protein is CASSHVAAGELFF.

This chain uses TRBV2 with TRBJ2-7; weak D call: TRBD1 (6 bases). Germline V gene data show CDR1 as SNHLY and CDR2 as FYNNEI. This CDR3 spans 16 amino acids. V lost 9 bases to trimming and J lost 0 bases, with 21 bases between them. CDR3 sequence reads: CASMDSWSSSSYEQYF. DNA for the CDR3: TGTGCCAGTATGGACAGCTGGAGTTCCTCCTCCTACGAGCAGTACTTC.

CDR3 nucleotides: TGTGCCAGCAGCGCCCGGGCCGCAACTAATGAAAAACTGTTTTTT. This translates into CASSARAATNEKLFF. V gene TRBV2 combines with J gene TRBJ1-4; D gene ambiguous. The V gene's germline CDR1 is SNHLY and CDR2 FYNNEI. V dropped 6 bases and J dropped 0 bases, with 11 bases sitting between them. This CDR3 contains 15 residues.